This TCR beta chain was obtained from a study of blood T cell repertoires in COVID-19 (dated by TCRdb to the early 2020s). Regarding the study in general: Collaborator samples came from the United States, Italy and Spain and covered acute and convalescent phases of COVID-19. Samples were obtained from the ongoing ImmuneRACE study (first 160 participants) and from 1,254 subjects provided by 6 global collaborators. The dataset comprised deeply sampled blood TCRbeta repertoires from subjects exposed to, actively infected with, or recovered from COVID-19. A de-identified subject ID, COVID-19 status, age in years and sex were almost always included in the sample metadata. The prospective study material was composed of cDNA or gDNA derived from T cells, B-cell-depleted T cells, or PBMCs. Where available, HLA class I and class II types were taken from metadata supplied by the sample provider and were not determined by assay-based typing. The repertoires were made available in a free public database intended to serve as a resource for research on the immune response to SARS-CoV-2. Overall results and qualifications from the work: How much clinical and demographic metadata was included differed by source and by participant, and the metadata was provided uncurated.

The immunoSEQ Assay, a bias-controlled multiplex PCR, was used to amplify TCRbeta CDR3 regions from genomic DNA. Per the source publication's procedure: The number of nucleated cells in each sample was estimated by amplification of reference gene primers within the assay. To quantify the absolute abundance of each unique TCRbeta CDR3 rearrangement, sequence reads were collapsed and filtered. For each sample, productive Simpson clonality was calculated as the square root of Simpson's diversity index across productive rearrangements. As stored in TCRdb, this immuneACCESS dataset retains in-frame rearrangements with V and J assigned. A fraction of the clones does not appear; measured against another copy, unresolved V genes explain less than half of the discrepancy, and the remainder lacks a known reason. D and trimming come from the DNA, and the V and J calls and clone size come from that table. The sample profile shows 65,000 to 70,000 clones; 85% of them were found once. The ten largest clones capture around 3.2% of the sample.

As to this clone: It has no known antigen specificity. Per-nucleotide qualities are absent, and no much larger clonotype sits a single base away.

The germline V gene provides CDR1 SGHNT and CDR2 YENEEA. The junction shows trimming of 5 bases on V and 7 bases on J, and the gene matches do not reach 16 bases of it. The CDR3 spans 17 residues, from the cysteine through the phenylalanine. Just CDR3 DNA is preserved here, 51 bases in frame from base 1. Whole blood was collected in K2EDTA tubes by collaborating institutions according to the institutions' own protocols. Collaborator samples were shipped for TCRbeta analysis as frozen whole blood, isolated PBMCs, or DNA extracted from either sample type. Sequencing input: peripheral blood. The chain couples TRBV11-3 to TRBJ2-4; a stretch of 8 junction bases matches TRBD2. The sequence was obtained from a man older than 75 with acute or convalescent COVID-19. The encoded CDR3 is CASSPTPGTSLLNIQYF. The DNA sequence is given as TGTGCCAGCAGCCCTACTCCGGGGACTAGTCTCCTGAACATTCAGTACTTC.